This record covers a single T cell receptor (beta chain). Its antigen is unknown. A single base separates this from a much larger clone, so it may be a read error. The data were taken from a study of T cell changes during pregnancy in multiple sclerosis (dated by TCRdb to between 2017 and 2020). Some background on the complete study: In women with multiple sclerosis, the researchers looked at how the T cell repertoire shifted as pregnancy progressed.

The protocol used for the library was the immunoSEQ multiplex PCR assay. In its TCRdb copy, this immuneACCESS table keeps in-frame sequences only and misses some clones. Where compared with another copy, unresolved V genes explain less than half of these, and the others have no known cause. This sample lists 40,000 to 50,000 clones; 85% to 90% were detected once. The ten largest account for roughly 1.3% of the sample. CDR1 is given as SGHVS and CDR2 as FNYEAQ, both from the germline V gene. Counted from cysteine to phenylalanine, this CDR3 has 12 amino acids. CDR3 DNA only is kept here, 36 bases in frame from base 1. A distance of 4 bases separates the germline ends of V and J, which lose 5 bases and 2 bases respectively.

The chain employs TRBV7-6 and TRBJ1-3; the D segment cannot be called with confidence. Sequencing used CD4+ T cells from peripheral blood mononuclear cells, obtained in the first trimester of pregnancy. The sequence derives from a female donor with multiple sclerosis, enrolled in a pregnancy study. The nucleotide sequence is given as TGTGCCAGCAGCCCCGCTGGAAACACCATATATTTT. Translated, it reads CASSPAGNTIYF. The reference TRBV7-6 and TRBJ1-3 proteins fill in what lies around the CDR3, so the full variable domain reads GAGVSQSPRYKVTKRGQDVALRCDPISGHVSLYWYRQALGQGPEFLTYFNYEAQQDKSGLPNDRFSAERPEGSISTLTIQRTEQRDSAMYRCASSPAGNTIYFGEGSWLTVV.